The rows below give T cell receptor beta chains drawn from one sample of a study of control samples from healthy donors and cancer patients. The table came from immunoSEQ multiplex PCR; TCRdb's copy has only in-frame clones and leaves some out. The profile covers roughly 88,000 clones, with more than 80% appearing a single time and roughly 8% taken by the ten largest. Sequencing was performed on blood. These receptors came from a man younger than 35 in good health. Both conserved end residues are part of each CDR3. The D gene is left open where the match is weak. The size entry is marked missing in some rows and otherwise reads once, few, many or a size class.

length	size	D	J	V	CDR3	DNA
12	.	.	TRBJ1-1	TRBV5-1	CASKGGVPEAFF	TGCGCCAGCAAGGGGGGGGTCCCTGAAGCTTTCTTT
13	.	.	TRBJ1-2	TRBV27	CASSLSSGRGYTF	TGTGCCAGCAGTTTATCGTCAGGGCGAGGCTACACCTTC
20	.	.	TRBJ1-1	TRBV15	CATSPEGGGGWAPLNTEAFF	TGTGCCACCAGTCCAGAGGGGGGCGGGGGATGGGCACCCCTAAACACTGAAGCTTTCTTT
13	.	.	TRBJ2-7	TRBV27	CASGRTGSYEQYF	TGTGCCAGCGGAAGGACTGGGTCCTACGAGCAGTACTTC
15	.	TRBD1	TRBJ1-1	TRBV19	CASSIPGQGATEAFF	TGTGCCAGTAGTATACCGGGACAGGGGGCCACTGAAGCTTTCTTT
16	.	.	TRBJ1-6	TRBV19	CASSMAGSSYNSPLHF	TGTGCCAGTAGTATGGCCGGGAGTTCCTATAATTCACCCCTCCACTTT
16	.	TRBD2	TRBJ2-7	TRBV11-3	CASSQDGRVSSYEQYF	TGTGCCAGCAGCCAAGACGGGAGGGTTAGCTCCTACGAGCAGTACTTC
11	.	.	TRBJ2-3	TRBV29-1	CSVRETDTQYF	TGCAGCGTACGGGAAACAGATACGCAGTATTTT
17	.	TRBD1	TRBJ1-3	TRBV7-6	CASSPRSGGASGNTIYF	TGTGCCAGCAGCCCCCGGTCAGGGGGCGCTTCTGGAAACACCATATATTTT
14	.	.	TRBJ2-7	TRBV4-1	CASSQEGDNYEQYF	TGCGCCAGCAGCCAAGAAGGGGACAACTACGAGCAGTACTTC
14	.	.	TRBJ1-2	TRBV5-4	CASSVSPGLYGYTF	TGTGCCAGCAGCGTTTCACCAGGTCTCTATGGCTACACCTTC
15	.	TRBD1	TRBJ1-6	TRBV7-9	CASSDREAYNSPLHF	TGTGCCAGCAGCGACAGGGAGGCCTATAATTCACCCCTCCACTTT
17	.	TRBD1	TRBJ2-2	TRBV5-4	CASSPDRDRTNTGELFF	TGTGCCAGCAGCCCGGACAGGGACAGGACGAACACCGGGGAGCTGTTTTTT
15	.	.	TRBJ2-7	TRBV6-2/TRBV6-3	CASSPRLRDGYEQYF	TGTGCCAGCAGCCCCAGGCTCAGGGACGGCTACGAGCAGTACTTC
13	.	.	TRBJ2-5	TRBV29-1	CSVLAGGTETQYF	TGCAGCGTGCTGGCTGGGGGGACAGAGACCCAGTACTTC
14	.	.	TRBJ1-5	TRBV18	CASSPFSGNQPQHF	TGTGCCAGCTCACCATTTTCCGGCAATCAGCCCCAGCATTTT
21	once	.	TRBJ1-1	TRBV21-1	CASSKSIPMGTGEDSGTEAFF	TGTGCCAGCAGCAAATCTATCCCAATGGGGACAGGGGAGGACAGTGGCACTGAAGCTTTCTTT
16	.	TRBD1	TRBJ1-2	TRBV7-9	CASSLARDRPNYGYTF	TGTGCCAGCAGCTTAGCGCGGGACAGACCTAACTATGGCTACACCTTC
17	.	TRBD1	TRBJ2-7	TRBV6-2/TRBV6-3	CASSYPQLGQDFDEQYF	TGTGCCAGCAGTTACCCCCAACTGGGACAGGACTTTGACGAGCAGTACTTC
14	.	.	TRBJ1-1	TRBV19	CASRGPIGNTEAFF	TGTGCCAGTAGGGGGCCCATAGGGAACACTGAAGCTTTCTTT
15	.	.	TRBJ1-2	TRBV6-6	CASSYSSGQRYGYTF	TGTGCCAGCAGTTACTCATCAGGACAGAGGTACGGCTACACCTTC
17	.	TRBD2	TRBJ2-7	TRBV6-2/TRBV6-3	CASSYSIGTSDTYEQYF	TGTGCCAGCAGTTACTCGATAGGGACTAGCGATACCTACGAGCAGTACTTC
14	.	.	TRBJ2-1	TRBV5-8	CASSSGRANNEQFF	TGTGCCAGCAGCTCCGGGAGAGCCAACAATGAGCAGTTCTTC
12	.	.	TRBJ2-1	TRBV6-2/TRBV6-3	CASSPLDQGQFF	TGTGCCAGCAGTCCCCTGGACCAGGGGCAGTTCTTC
14	once	.	TRBJ1-1	TRBV5-5	CASSKQPANTEAFF	TGTGCCAGCAGCAAACAGCCCGCGAACACTGAAGCTTTCTTT
15	once	.	TRBJ2-1	TRBV18	CASSPRDGSCNEQFF	TGTGCCAGCTCACCCCGGGACGGTAGCTGCAATGAGCAGTTCTTC
11	.	.	TRBJ2-7	TRBV30	CAWVDRNEQYF	TGTGCCTGGGTCGACAGGAACGAGCAGTACTTC
16	.	.	TRBJ1-2	TRBV6-1	CASSERRNRANYGYTF	TGTGCCAGCAGTGAACGGCGGAACAGAGCTAACTATGGCTACACCTTC
14	.	.	TRBJ1-4	TRBV9	CASSSTVTGEKLFF	TGTGCCAGCAGCTCGACCGTTACGGGTGAAAAACTGTTTTTT
13	once	.	TRBJ2-7	TRBV27	CASSLAEPYEQYF	TGTGCCAGCAGTTTGGCGGAGCCCTACGAGCAGTACTTC
13	.	.	TRBJ1-2	TRBV19	CASSIDSGYGYTF	TGTGCCAGTAGTATTGACAGCGGCTATGGCTACACCTTC
16	.	TRBD1	TRBJ2-1	TRBV5-1	CASSFSATGIVNEQFF	TGCGCCAGCAGCTTTTCCGCGACAGGGATTGTCAATGAGCAGTTCTTC
17	.	.	TRBJ1-4	TRBV11-2	CASSDSSSRGAGEKLFF	TGTGCCAGCAGCGACTCCTCCTCCAGGGGAGCGGGTGAAAAACTGTTTTTT
14	.	.	TRBJ2-1	TRBV19	CASSRASDYNEQFF	TGTGCCAGTAGTCGGGCTAGCGATTACAATGAGCAGTTCTTC
11	.	.	TRBJ1-1	TRBV6-5	CASRQKSEAFF	TGTGCCAGCAGACAGAAGTCTGAAGCTTTCTTT
13	.	.	TRBJ1-1	TRBV5-1	CASSLEVNTEAFF	TGCGCCAGCAGCTTGGAGGTGAACACTGAAGCTTTCTTT
16	.	.	TRBJ2-6	TRBV27	CASSLTWSSGANVLTF	TGTGCCAGCAGTTTGACTTGGAGCTCTGGGGCCAACGTCCTGACTTTC
15	once	TRBD1	TRBJ1-4	TRBV18	CASSKSVRGLEKLFF	TGTGCCAGCTCAAAGTCGGTCAGGGGGCTTGAAAAACTGTTTTTT
14	.	TRBD1	TRBJ1-2	TRBV2	CASSRQGALYGYTF	TGTGCCAGCAGTCGACAGGGGGCTCTCTATGGCTACACCTTC
11	.	.	TRBJ1-1	TRBV6-5	CASSSYTEAFF	TGTGCCAGCTCGAGTTACACTGAAGCTTTCTTT
14	.	TRBD1	TRBJ2-7	TRBV11-2	CASSPGQVPYEQYF	TGTGCCAGCAGCCCAGGACAGGTCCCCTACGAGCAGTACTTC
14	.	.	TRBJ2-7	TRBV6-5	CASIRRDVSYEQYF	TGTGCCAGCATCCGCCGGGACGTCTCCTACGAGCAGTACTTC
13	.	.	TRBJ2-1	TRBV5-6	CATSFRRVNEQFF	TGTGCCACCAGCTTTCGGCGGGTAAATGAGCAGTTCTTC